One sample yielded the 13 T cell receptor beta chains listed below, sequenced in a study of shared clonotypes between healthy human individuals. This table comes from immunoSEQ multiplex PCR, and its TCRdb copy is limited to in-frame clones, with some not included. The sample lists approximately 2.1 million clones, more than 80% occurring once. Sequencing was carried out using naive CD4+ T cells from PBMCs. Described subset: CD45RA+ positively selected. Source of these receptors: a man in his late teens or twenties in good health. Some clones in this sample may be carry-over from other donors' samples.

This clone turned up a few times. The same CDR3 can be traced to other DNA sequences in this sample. The J gene is TRBJ1-2, the V gene TRBV6-1, with 8 bases that match TRBD1. With 8 bases clipped from V and 4 bases from J, the junction kept 0 bases outside the gene matches. Looked up from germline, CDR1 is MNHNS and CDR2 is SASEGT. The CDR3 consists of 11 residues. CDR3: CASGTGYGYTF. The CDR3 DNA follows: TGTGCCAGCGGGACAGGCTATGGCTACACCTTC.

The chain is built from TRBV7-8 and TRBJ2-5; tentative D call: TRBD1 (5 bases). The germline V gene has CDR1 SGHVS and CDR2 FQNEAQ. Trimming stripped 7 bases from V and 7 bases from J, with 13 bases between. This CDR3 has 12 residues. The CDR3 DNA reads as TGTGCCAGCACTGGGCCCAGGGCGACCCAGTACTTC. Protein product: CASTGPRATQYF.

V gene TRBV18 combines with J gene TRBJ1-2; a possible D gene is TRBD1 (6 bases). Germline CDR1 reads KGHSH; CDR2 reads LQKENI. The CDR3 totals 14 residues. Trimming took off 4 bases at V and 8 bases at J, with 17 bases between the two ends. CDR3 loop: CASSLTSGGQGYTF. Here the CDR3 DNA reads TGTGCCAGCTCACTCACTAGCGGGGGGCAAGGCTACACCTTC.

This clone has just one count. The rearrangement uses TRBV6-1 and TRBJ1-1, with D maybe TRBD1 (6 bases). The germline gives CDR1 MNHNS, CDR2 SASEGT. CDR3 length: 11 residues. The V gene lost 7 bases and the J gene lost 6 bases, with 9 bases spanning the gap. In nucleotides, the CDR3 is TGTGCCAGCACCGGGGGCGCTGAAGCTTTCTTT. This translates into CASTGGAEAFF.

V is TRBV6-1 and J is TRBJ2-7; TRBD1 matches at 9 bases. Germline V gene lookup returns CDR1 MNHNS and CDR2 SASEGT. The CDR3 runs to 15 residues. V shed 4 bases, J shed 5 bases, and the junction held 9 bases outside the gene matches. DNA for the CDR3: TGTGCCAGCAGTGTGGACCGGGACAGGGTAAACGAGCAGTACTTC. This codes for CASSVDRDRVNEQYF.

Note on this clone: Other DNA sequences in the sample encode the same CDR3. V and J are TRBV5-1 and TRBJ2-6; no firm D call. The V end lost 0 bases, the J end lost 2 bases, and 3 bases lay between the germline ends. The CDR3 spans 14 residues. CDR1 and CDR2 from the germline V gene are SGHRS and YFSETQ. CDR3 loop: CASSLGAGANVLTF. The CDR3 DNA follows: TGCGCCAGCAGCTTGGGGGCTGGGGCCAACGTCCTGACTTTC.

The chain recombines TRBV29-1 with TRBJ2-5; TRBD2 is a possible D gene (6 bases). Germline V gives CDR1 SQVTM, CDR2 ANQGSEA. This CDR3 has 14 amino acids. With 0 bases removed from V and 4 bases from J, the gap between germline ends came to 12 bases. DNA of the CDR3: TGCAGCGTTGAAGATCCTGGAGGGAGAGAGACCCAGTACTTC. Its translation: CSVEDPGGRETQYF. The variable domain in full, with the rest retrieved from reference TRBV29-1 and TRBJ2-5, is SAVISQKPSRDICQRGTSLTIQCQVDSQVTMMFWYRQQPGQSLTLIATANQGSEATYESGFVIDKFPISRPNLTFSTLTVSNMSPEDSSIYLCSVEDPGGRETQYFGPGTRLLVL.

This chain uses TRBV28 with TRBJ1-6; TRBD1 aligns across 10 bases. V was pared by 5 bases and J by 7 bases, with 8 bases of the junction left unmatched. CDR3 length: 16 residues. The germline V gene encodes CDR1 MDHEN and CDR2 SYDVKM. CDR3 DNA: TGTGCCAGCAGTGCACTAAGGACAGGGGGAAATTCACCCCTCCACTTT. This codes for CASSALRTGGNSPLHF.

This sequence joins TRBV28 and TRBJ2-3, with 9 bases that match TRBD2. The V gene end was trimmed by 6 bases and the J gene end by 5 bases; junction bases not matched to a gene: 3. This CDR3 has 13 amino acids. The germline gives CDR1 MDHEN, CDR2 SYDVKM. This CDR3 reads CASSPTSGDTQYF. CDR3 nucleotides: TGTGCCAGCAGCCCGACTAGCGGAGATACGCAGTATTTT.

This chain links TRBV6-5 with TRBJ2-2, with TRBD1 matching 9 bases. Germline-derived CDR1 and CDR2 are MNHEY and SVGAGI. The J segment lost 5 bases and the V segment lost 2 bases, leaving 6 bases of the junction unmatched. The CDR3 runs to 16 residues. The DNA of the CDR3 is TGTGCCAGCAGTTACCGGACAGGGGAGGGGACCGGGGAGCTGTTTTTT. It is translated as CASSYRTGEGTGELFF.

This clone was recorded once. The chain links TRBV5-1 to TRBJ2-1; 12 nucleotides line up with TRBD2. The germline gives CDR1 SGHRS, CDR2 YFSETQ. The CDR3 is 14 residues long. With 8 bases clipped from V and 6 bases from J, the junction kept 6 bases outside the gene matches. The CDR3 spells CASRLAGDPNEQFF. Written as DNA, the CDR3 is TGCGCCAGTAGACTAGCGGGAGACCCCAATGAGCAGTTCTTC.

V is TRBV9 and J is TRBJ2-1; D ambiguous. Germline V gene sequence: CDR1 SGDLS, CDR2 YYNGEE. V was shortened by 3 bases and J by 8 bases, with 9 bases between the two germline ends. This CDR3 has 12 residues. For the CDR3, the DNA is TGTGCCAGCAGCGGTGACCTCGATGAGCAGTTCTTC. It specifies CASSGDLDEQFF.

The chain joins TRBV5-1 to TRBJ2-5; TRBD2 might be the D (6 bases). This CDR3 region has 15 residues. The ends were cut back, 4 bases at V and 2 bases at J, with 15 bases in the middle. Germline CDR1 reads SGHRS; CDR2 reads YFSETQ. CDR3 protein: CASSPEWGGQETQYF. DNA for the CDR3: TGCGCCAGCAGCCCCGAGTGGGGAGGTCAAGAGACCCAGTACTTC. The whole variable domain, remainder taken from reference TRBV5-1 and TRBJ2-5, is KAGVTQTPRYLIKTRGQQVTLSCSPISGHRSVSWYQQTPGQGLQFLFEYFSETQRNKGNFPGRFSGRQFSNSRSEMNVSTLELGDSALYLCASSPEWGGQETQYFGPGTRLLVL.